A single sample is the source of the 22 T cell receptor beta chains below, sequenced in a study of blood T cell repertoires in COVID-19. This table comes from immunoSEQ multiplex PCR, and its TCRdb copy is limited to in-frame clones, with some not included. The sample holds approximately 88,000 clones, 75% to 90% seen once. The sequenced sample was peripheral blood. The receptor source for this set is a woman aged 80 or over with acute or convalescent COVID-19.

This chain uses TRBV18 with TRBJ2-7, with 7 bases that match TRBD1. Per germline, CDR1 KGHSH and CDR2 LQKENI. The length of the CDR3 is 15 residues. V lost 3 bases to trimming and J lost 4 bases; unmatched junction nucleotides: 9. The CDR3 reads CASSPRFQGVYEQYF. Written as DNA, the CDR3 is TGTGCCAGCTCACCTCGGTTCCAGGGGGTTTACGAGCAGTACTTC. The entire variable domain, with the rest obtained from reference TRBV18 and TRBJ2-7, is as follows: NAGVMQNPRHLVRRRGQEARLRCSPMKGHSHVYWYRQLPEEGLKFMVYLQKENIIDESGMPKERFSAEFPKEGPSILRIQQVVRGDSAAYFCASSPRFQGVYEQYFGPGTRLTVT.

The chain recombines TRBV3-1 (or the pseudogene TRBV3-2) with TRBJ2-5; 12 bases map to TRBD2. Germline V gives CDR1 LGHDT, CDR2 YNNKEL (reference sequence). This CDR3 contains 18 residues. Trimming cost V 2 bases and J 3 bases; bases outside gene matches: 10. The CDR3 reads CASSQSPGLAGKKETQYF. The DNA of the CDR3 is TGTGCCAGCAGCCAAAGTCCCGGACTAGCGGGGAAAAAAGAGACCCAGTACTTC.

The chain recombines TRBV5-1 with TRBJ2-7; TRBD1 is a possible D gene (5 bases). This CDR3 spans 12 amino acids. V lost 0 bases and J lost 6, with 7 bases in between. In germline, CDR1 is SGHRS, CDR2 YFSETQ. CDR3 residues: CASSLDRFEQYF. CDR3 DNA sequence: TGCGCCAGCAGCTTGGACAGGTTCGAGCAGTACTTC. Using reference TRBV5-1 and TRBJ2-7 for the parts outside the CDR3, the full variable domain is KAGVTQTPRYLIKTRGQQVTLSCSPISGHRSVSWYQQTPGQGLQFLFEYFSETQRNKGNFPGRFSGRQFSNSRSEMNVSTLELGDSALYLCASSLDRFEQYFGPGTRLTVT.

This sequence joins TRBV6-1 and TRBJ1-6; 10 nucleotides agree with TRBD1. This CDR3 spans 16 amino acids. Losses at the gene ends were 4 bases for V and 5 bases for J; bases not matched to a gene: 5. Germline CDR1 and CDR2: MNHNS and SASEGT. The CDR3 loop is CASSGRQGANNSPLHF. The DNA of the CDR3 is TGTGCCAGCAGTGGACGACAGGGGGCAAATAATTCACCCCTCCACTTT.

This sequence joins TRBV6-5 and TRBJ1-2, with 10 bases lining up with TRBD1. The CDR3 runs 15 residues. The V segment lost 5 bases and the J segment 3 bases; nucleotides outside the gene matches: 6. CDR1 and CDR2 (germline): MNHEY, SVGAGI. The CDR3 region has the DNA TGTGCCAGCAGTCCCACCGGGACAGGGGACTATGGCTACACCTTC. This encodes CASSPTGTGDYGYTF.

V and J are TRBV4-1 and TRBJ2-6; 7 nucleotides align to TRBD1. The CDR3 has 19 residues. V dropped 2 bases and J dropped 0; count of bases not matched to a gene: 10. Germline CDR1 is MGHRA and CDR2 is YSYEKL. The CDR3 loop reads CASSQYSGGSSSGANVLTF. The CDR3 DNA sequence: TGCGCCAGCAGCCAATACTCAGGGGGATCAAGCTCTGGGGCCAACGTCCTGACTTTC.

This chain uses TRBV15 with TRBJ2-5; 10 nucleotides align to TRBD1. The CDR3 covers 15 residues. V trimming: 3 bases; J trimming: 2 bases; junction bases outside the gene matches: 3. The germline V gene encodes CDR1 LNHNV and CDR2 YYDKDF (reference sequence). The CDR3 DNA reads TGTGCCACCAGCAGGGACAGGGGGGCTCAAGAGACCCAGTACTTC. Translation: CATSRDRGAQETQYF.

The gene calls are TRBV5-5 and TRBJ1-2; perhaps TRBD1 as D (5 bases). V lost 4 bases to trimming and J lost 2 bases, with 15 bases between them. Germline V gene sequence: CDR1 SGHKS, CDR2 YYEKEE (reference sequence). The CDR3 length is 15 residues. The CDR3 protein is CASSKEDRLNYGYTF. The CDR3, as DNA: TGTGCCAGCAGCAAGGAAGACAGACTCAACTATGGCTACACCTTC.

This clone came up once. The chain is built from TRBV7-3 and TRBJ1-1; 7 bases match TRBD1. Per germline, CDR1 SGHTA and CDR2 FQGTGA. The ends lost 4 bases at V and 4 bases at J; junction bases unmatched: 3. The length of the CDR3 is 13 residues. The CDR3 DNA follows: TGTGCCAGCAGCTACTCAGGGGGCACTGAAGCTTTCTTT. It codes for CASSYSGGTEAFF.

This clone was counted only a few times. CDR3 protein: CASSRQGAYGYTF. CDR3 sequence (DNA): TGCGCCAGCAGCCGACAGGGGGCCTATGGCTACACCTTC. J is TRBJ1-2 and V is TRBV4-1, with 10 bases identical to TRBD1. V lost 4 bases and J lost 4; bases outside the gene matches: 0. The CDR3 length is 13 residues. Looked up from germline, CDR1 is MGHRA and CDR2 is YSYEKL.

This clone was recorded only once. This chain uses TRBV19 with TRBJ1-5; D gene uncertain. Per the germline V gene, CDR1 is LNHDA and CDR2 is SQIVND (reference sequence). The CDR3 has 13 amino acids. V gave up 3 bases and J gave up 4 bases, with 7 bases separating them. The CDR3 loop is CASSIQVNQPQHF. CDR3 nucleotide sequence: TGTGCCAGTAGTATTCAGGTGAATCAGCCCCAGCATTTT.

The chain is built from TRBV28 and TRBJ2-1; TRBD2 matches 7 bases. Per germline, CDR1 MDHEN and CDR2 SYDVKM. The CDR3 is 16 residues long. Trimming cost V 6 bases and J 3 bases; bases outside gene matches: 11. The DNA of the CDR3 is TGTGCCAGCAGAGCTGGGGGGGAGGGTTACTACAATGAGCAGTTCTTC. It translates to CASRAGGEGYYNEQFF.

This clone was seen once. The V gene is TRBV19, the J gene TRBJ2-1, with D maybe TRBD2 (6 bases). Trimming stripped 3 bases from V and 3 bases from J, with 12 bases between. The CDR3 is 15 amino acids. CDR1 is LNHDA, CDR2 SQIVND, per germline (reference sequence). The CDR3 protein is CASSIKDYNYNEQFF. The CDR3 nucleotides read TGTGCCAGTAGTATCAAGGACTATAACTACAATGAGCAGTTCTTC.

The chain combines TRBV2 with TRBJ2-1, with 7 bases that match TRBD1. The CDR3 covers 16 residues. The germline CDR1 and CDR2 sequences are SNHLY and FYNNEI. V dropped 8 bases and J dropped 6; count of bases not matched to a gene: 16. The CDR3 nucleotides are TGTGCCAGCGCGGAGCTTGCAGGGGGTTGGGGCAATGAGCAGTTCTTC. It specifies CASAELAGGWGNEQFF.

The chain employs TRBV6-2 or TRBV6-3 and TRBJ1-2; TRBD1 matches at 7 bases. The CDR3 is 14 amino acids. V shed 4 bases and J 2 bases; nucleotides not matched to a gene: 4. Germline V gives CDR1 MNHEY, CDR2 SVGEGT. DNA for the CDR3: TGTGCCAGCAGTTGGCAACAGGGGAACTATGGCTACACCTTC. Translated, it gives CASSWQQGNYGYTF.

This clone was detected a few times. The V call is TRBV28, the J call TRBJ2-7; TRBD2 agrees at 8 bases. This CDR3 spans 14 amino acids. J was trimmed by 5 bases and V by 2 bases; bases with no gene match: 5. Germline V lookup: CDR1 MDHEN, CDR2 SYDVKM. CDR3: CASSLPSGRDEQYF. The CDR3 region has the DNA TGTGCCAGCAGTTTACCTAGCGGGCGGGACGAGCAGTACTTC.

The chain is built from TRBV5-1 and TRBJ2-1; 9 positions agree with TRBD1. Germline CDR1 is SGHRS and CDR2 is YFSETQ. The CDR3 is 14 residues long. The junction had 3 bases not matched to a gene; V was cut back by 4 bases and J by 4 bases. CDR3: CASSLGTGYNEQFF. The CDR3 DNA is TGCGCCAGCAGCCTAGGGACAGGGTACAATGAGCAGTTCTTC. Using reference TRBV5-1 and TRBJ2-1 for the parts outside the CDR3, the full variable domain is KAGVTQTPRYLIKTRGQQVTLSCSPISGHRSVSWYQQTPGQGLQFLFEYFSETQRNKGNFPGRFSGRQFSNSRSEMNVSTLELGDSALYLCASSLGTGYNEQFFGPGTRLTVL.

The chain carries TRBV29-1 and TRBJ2-1, with 7 positions matching TRBD2. After removal of 7 bases from V and 0 bases from J, the junction contained 12 bases not matched to a gene. CDR1 and CDR2 (germline): SQVTM, ANQGSEA. The CDR3 consists of 16 residues. CDR3 in amino acids: CSAQGWAGDSYNEQFF. CDR3 in DNA: TGCAGCGCCCAAGGCTGGGCGGGGGACTCCTACAATGAGCAGTTCTTC.

The rearrangement links TRBV10-1 to TRBJ2-3; TRBD2 matches at 7 bases. Losses at the gene ends were 10 bases for V and 0 bases for J; bases not matched to a gene: 10. This CDR3 has 15 amino acids. Germline V lookup: CDR1 WNHNN, CDR2 SYGVQD (reference sequence). The CDR3 loop is CATRSGVTSTDTQYF. The CDR3 region has the DNA TGCGCCACCAGGAGCGGGGTTACTAGCACAGATACGCAGTATTTT.

J is TRBJ2-5 and V is TRBV14; 12 nucleotides line up with TRBD2. Germline CDR1 SGHDN, CDR2 FVKESK. The CDR3 has 18 residues. V was pared by 0 bases and J by 1 base, with 6 bases of the junction left unmatched. The CDR3 region is CASSQDPGLAGIQETQYF. The CDR3 region has the DNA TGTGCCAGCAGCCAAGATCCAGGACTAGCGGGAATCCAAGAGACCCAGTACTTC.

The J gene is TRBJ2-6, the V gene TRBV19, with 7 bases aligning to TRBD1. The germline gives CDR1 LNHDA, CDR2 SQIVND (reference sequence). The CDR3 runs to 15 residues. J gave up 4 bases and V 5 bases, and 5 bases lay outside the gene matches. CDR3 protein: CASSLQGFGANVLTF. The DNA for the CDR3 is TGTGCCAGTAGTCTACAGGGGTTCGGGGCCAACGTCCTGACTTTC. Full variable domain (missing parts from reference TRBV19 and TRBJ2-6): DGGITQSPKYLFRKEGQNVTLSCEQNLNHDAMYWYRQDPGQGLRLIYYSQIVNDFQKGDIAEGYSVSREKKESFPLTVTSAQKNPTAFYLCASSLQGFGANVLTFGAGSRLTVL.

This chain connects TRBV10-3 to TRBJ1-5; the D is unclear. CDR3 length: 13 residues. Germline-derived CDR1 and CDR2 are ENHRY and SYGVKD. V was trimmed by 0 bases and J by 9 bases, leaving 9 bases between them. The chain's CDR3 is CAISESTSGPQHF. Here the CDR3 DNA reads TGTGCCATCAGTGAGTCGACGAGCGGGCCCCAGCATTTT.